The entry that follows covers one T cell receptor (beta chain) sequence. This receptor's antigen is unknown. Base qualities are not recorded, but no much larger clone differs from it by a single base. Taken from cysteine to phenylalanine, the CDR3 has 13 residues. The entry retains the CDR3 DNA only, 39 bases that are in frame from base 1. V is reduced by 5 bases and J by 3 bases, leaving a spacing of 11 bases between them. Taken from the germline V gene (reference sequence), the CDR1 and CDR2 loops are LNHDA and SQIVND. The CDR3 regions of human TCRbeta chains were subjected to immunosequencing. As for the authors' bioinformatics: Repertoire TCRs were matched against a reference library of SARS-CoV-2-specific TCRs generated with the MIRA antigen-specificity platform. Breadth meant the fraction of unique TCRs that were SARS-CoV-2-associated, whereas depth meant the fraction of total T cells that were SARS-CoV-2-associated. Using the MIRA data, each spike-specific TCR was assigned both to the spike region to which the TCR was reactive and to a CD4 or CD8 class. Log10-transformed breadth and depth values were compared by one-way ANOVA with Sidak's multiple comparisons tests. Held by TCRdb, this immuneACCESS table contains in-frame sequences only and omits some clones. Under half of the omission traces to an unresolved V gene where checked; the cause of the rest is unknown. V, J and clone size reflect that table, while D and trimming were determined from the DNA. For this sample there are more than 80,000 clones; approximately 90% appear just once. Roughly 2.4% of the sample comes from the top ten.

Reading the label with the study, this specimen's time point is: about 28 days (+/-7) after the second vaccine dose. AZD1222 recipients with second doses at about 4 weeks or about 12 weeks were pooled, because spike-specific TCR depth and breadth did not differ between schedules. The vaccinee samples were drawn from two UK trials, COV001 and COV002, one of which was a single-blind randomized controlled phase 2/3 trial testing AZD1222 (ChAdOx1 nCoV-19) in healthy adults. For TCRbeta chain sequencing, PBMC samples were collected from trial participants at day 0 and at day 28 after the second dose. The sample is drawn from a study of T cell responses to AZD1222 COVID-19 vaccine (dated by TCRdb to about 2021). Study-wide context: A total of just over 230 trial participants underwent TCR sequencing, of whom nearly 210 had received two doses of AZD1222 and some 25 had received two doses of the MenACWY control vaccine. Enrollment into the trials was organized by age into subgroups of 18-55, 56-69 and 70-plus years, and those subgroups contained roughly 150, 30 and 60 TCR-sequenced participants, respectively.

Study-level results and caveats: Vaccine-associated CD4 TCRs spanned the whole spike protein, with dominant responses in regions 160-218 and 743-854. Because no day 14 peak-response samples were available, repertoires were characterized only after the peak T cell response. Reportedly, almost half of the unique spike-specific TCRs recognized epitopes lying outside the regions that are mutated in the B.1.351 and B.1.1.7 variants. Most participants were white British and females outnumbered males, and the authors suggested that clonal diversity may have been underestimated. The 56-69-year group was small, and its depth increase did not reach significance, likely because of low power. Spike-specific TCR breadth and depth rose significantly after two AZD1222 doses compared with day 0 and with MenACWY recipients. Conclusions about previously exposed vaccinees were limited because only a handful of AZD1222 recipients were SARS-CoV-2 seropositive at baseline.

The sequences come from peripheral blood, collected 28 days after the second AZD1222 dose. The sequence links TRBV19 to TRBJ2-7; TRBD2 is possibly the D segment (6 matching bases). The receptor's source is an adult who received the AZD1222 COVID-19 vaccine. The DNA reads as follows: TGTGCCAGTAGTCTCGGCGGGAACTACGAGCAGTACTTC. Its product reads: CASSLGGNYEQYF.